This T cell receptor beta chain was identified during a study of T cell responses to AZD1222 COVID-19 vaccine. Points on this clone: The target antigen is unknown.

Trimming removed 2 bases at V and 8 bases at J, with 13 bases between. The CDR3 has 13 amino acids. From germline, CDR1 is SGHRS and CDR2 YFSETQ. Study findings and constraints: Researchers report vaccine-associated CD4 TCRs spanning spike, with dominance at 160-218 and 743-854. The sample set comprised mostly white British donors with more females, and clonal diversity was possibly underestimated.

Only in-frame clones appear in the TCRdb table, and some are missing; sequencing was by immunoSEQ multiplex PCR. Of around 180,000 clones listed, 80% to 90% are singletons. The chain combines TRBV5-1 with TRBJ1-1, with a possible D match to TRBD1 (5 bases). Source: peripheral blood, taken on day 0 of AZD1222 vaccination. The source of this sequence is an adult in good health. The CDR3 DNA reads TGCGCCAGCAGCTTTCGGTCGGGGGAAGAAGCTTTCTTT. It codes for CASSFRSGEEAFF.